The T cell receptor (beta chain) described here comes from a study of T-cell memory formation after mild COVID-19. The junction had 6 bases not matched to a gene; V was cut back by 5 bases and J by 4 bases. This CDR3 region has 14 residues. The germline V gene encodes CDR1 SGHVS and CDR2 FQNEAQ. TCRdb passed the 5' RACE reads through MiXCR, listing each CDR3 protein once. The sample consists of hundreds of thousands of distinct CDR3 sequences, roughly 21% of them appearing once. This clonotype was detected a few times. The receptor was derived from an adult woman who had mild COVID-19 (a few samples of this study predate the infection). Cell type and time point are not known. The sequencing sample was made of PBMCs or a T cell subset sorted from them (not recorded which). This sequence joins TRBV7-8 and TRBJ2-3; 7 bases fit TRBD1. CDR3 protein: CASSLPTGSDTQYF. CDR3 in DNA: TGTGCCAGCAGCCTGCCGACAGGGTCAGATACGCAGTATTTT.